The 28 T cell receptor beta chains below come from one sample, sequenced in a study of control samples from healthy donors and cancer patients. Using immunoSEQ multiplex PCR, the repertoire was profiled, and TCRdb retains in-frame clones only, with some absent. The sample's table shows 150,000 to 200,000 clones. Sequencing input: blood. Every receptor here comes from a woman aged 30 to 39 in good health.

V is TRBV28 and J is TRBJ1-5; 10 bases fit TRBD1. The trim removed 8 bases at V and 7 bases at J, leaving 5 bases unmatched. Germline loops: CDR1 MDHEN, CDR2 SYDVKM. This CDR3 comprises 13 residues. CDR3 sequence: CASRTGGYQPQHF. The DNA of the CDR3 is TGTGCCAGCCGGACAGGGGGATACCAGCCCCAGCATTTT.

This chain connects TRBV7-2 to TRBJ2-1; 12 bases align to TRBD2. Germline CDR1 is SGHTA and CDR2 is FQGNSA. V was clipped by 6 bases and J by 4 bases; unmatched bases: 4. The CDR3 loop spans 15 amino acids. CDR3 residues: CASSRTSGVYNEQFF. CDR3 DNA sequence: TGTGCCAGCAGTCGGACTAGCGGGGTGTACAATGAGCAGTTCTTC.

A note on this clone: Its ends do not fully match the called genes, so a read error is possible. The CDR3 is CASSLVGRNAEAFF. Here the CDR3 DNA reads TGTGCCAGCAGTTTAGTGGGTCGGAACGCTGAAGCTTTCTTT. The genes are TRBV6-2 or TRBV6-3 and TRBJ1-1; no firm D call. Germline loops: CDR1 MNHEY, CDR2 SVGEGT. CDR3 length: 14 residues.

This rearrangement joins TRBV7-9 to TRBJ1-2, with 10 nucleotides matching TRBD1. With V trimmed by 3 bases and J by 4 bases, 5 bases remained unmatched. CDR3 length equals 15 residues. The V gene's germline CDR1 is SEHNR and CDR2 FQNEAQ (reference sequence). This CDR3 reads CASSFSGQGTYGYTF. For the CDR3, the DNA is TGTGCCAGCAGCTTTTCGGGACAGGGGACCTATGGCTACACCTTC.

The V gene is TRBV9, the J gene TRBJ2-7; 8 nucleotides line up with TRBD2. V shed 0 bases and J 7 bases; nucleotides not matched to a gene: 6. The CDR3 covers 14 residues. Germline V gene sequence: CDR1 SGDLS, CDR2 YYNGEE. CDR3 nucleotides: TGTGCCAGCAGCGTAGTCGGGGGGGAGCGGGAGCAGTACTTC. Protein: CASSVVGGEREQYF.

CDR3 region: CASSQSFRDNGELFF. The DNA for the CDR3 is TGCGCCAGCAGCCAATCGTTCAGGGACAACGGGGAGCTGTTTTTT. The rearrangement links TRBV4-1 to TRBJ2-2; weak D call: TRBD1 (6 bases). Germline values: CDR1 MGHRA, CDR2 YSYEKL. This CDR3 spans 15 amino acids. V was trimmed by 2 bases and J by 7 bases, leaving 14 bases between them.

The chain is built from TRBV11-2 and TRBJ2-5; 7 nucleotides align to TRBD2. Germline loops: CDR1 SGHAT, CDR2 FQNNGV. This CDR3 comprises 13 residues. Trimming removed 2 bases from V and 5 bases from J; junction bases left unmatched: 2. CDR3 residues: CASSLLAEETQYF. The DNA of the CDR3 is TGTGCCAGCAGCTTACTAGCGGAGGAGACCCAGTACTTC.

The chain combines TRBV18 with TRBJ1-1; D remains ambiguous. The CDR3 sequence is 13 residues long. Germline values: CDR1 KGHSH, CDR2 LQKENI. Trimming took 4 bases from V and 6 from J, leaving 12 bases between them. DNA of the CDR3: TGTGCCAGCTCACAGGGTTCAAACGCTGAAGCTTTCTTT. Translated: CASSQGSNAEAFF.

The chain combines TRBV4-3 with TRBJ2-1; D assignment may be TRBD1 or TRBD2 (5 bases each). From germline, CDR1 is LGHNA and CDR2 YSLEER. Trimming cost V 1 base and J 0 bases, with 16 bases left between them. The CDR3 sequence is 18 residues long. This CDR3 reads CASSQVYGAQSSYNEQFF. The CDR3 DNA follows: TGCGCCAGCAGCCAAGTGTACGGGGCGCAAAGCTCCTACAATGAGCAGTTCTTC.

V is TRBV2 and J is TRBJ2-7, with 7 bases fitting TRBD2. V trimming: 6 bases; J trimming: 4 bases; junction bases outside the gene matches: 24. This CDR3 has 19 residues. In germline, CDR1 is SNHLY, CDR2 FYNNEI. CDR3 protein: CASSKVLAERGFPTYEQYF. The CDR3 coding sequence is TGTGCCAGCAGCAAGGTTCTGGCGGAGCGGGGCTTCCCTACATACGAGCAGTACTTC.

V gene TRBV19 combines with J gene TRBJ2-1; a possible D gene is TRBD2 (5 bases). The V and J ends lost 1 base and 7 bases respectively, with 14 bases between them. Germline V gene sequence: CDR1 LNHDA, CDR2 SQIVND (reference sequence). The CDR3 covers 15 residues. CDR3 loop: CASSIAVYGVNEQFF. Here the CDR3 DNA reads TGTGCCAGTAGTATAGCAGTGTACGGGGTGAATGAGCAGTTCTTC.

The chain couples TRBV5-1 to TRBJ2-1, with 8 bases fitting TRBD2. The CDR3 covers 17 residues. V lost 2 bases and J lost 0; bases outside the gene matches: 7. CDR1 is SGHRS and CDR2 is YFSETQ in the germline V gene. CDR3 sequence: CASSFASGPSSYNEQFF. The CDR3 bases are TGCGCCAGCAGCTTCGCTAGCGGGCCGAGCTCCTACAATGAGCAGTTCTTC. The entire variable domain, with the rest obtained from reference TRBV5-1 and TRBJ2-1, is as follows: KAGVTQTPRYLIKTRGQQVTLSCSPISGHRSVSWYQQTPGQGLQFLFEYFSETQRNKGNFPGRFSGRQFSNSRSEMNVSTLELGDSALYLCASSFASGPSSYNEQFFGPGTRLTVL.

The chain combines TRBV28 with TRBJ2-7, with D unclear. Germline lookup yields CDR1 MDHEN and CDR2 SYDVKM. Trimming shortened V by 3 bases and J by 3 bases, and 12 bases separated the two germline ends. This CDR3 contains 14 residues. CDR3: CASSFNLEVYEQYF. The CDR3 DNA reads TGTGCCAGCAGTTTTAACTTAGAAGTCTACGAGCAGTACTTC.

This chain connects TRBV7-8 to TRBJ1-4; D is ambiguous. The CDR3 length is 16 residues. CDR1 SGHVS and CDR2 FQNEAQ come from the germline V gene. Deletions cut 2 bases from V and 1 base from J, with 11 bases between. The CDR3 reads CASSLFVFGTNEKLFF. The CDR3 DNA sequence: TGTGCCAGCAGCTTATTCGTTTTCGGAACTAATGAAAAACTGTTTTTT. Together with reference TRBV7-8 and TRBJ1-4, the CDR3 gives the full variable domain: GAGVSQSPRYKVAKRGQDVALRCDPISGHVSLFWYQQALGQGPEFLTYFQNEAQLDKSGLPSDRFFAERPEGSVSTLKIQRTQQEDSAVYLCASSLFVFGTNEKLFFGSGTQLSVL.

The chain employs TRBV18 and TRBJ2-7, with 7 nucleotides matching TRBD1. Germline V gene lookup returns CDR1 KGHSH and CDR2 LQKENI. The CDR3 extends over 14 amino acids. V shed 5 bases and J 3 bases; nucleotides not matched to a gene: 7. CDR3 DNA sequence: TGTGCCAGCTCAGCCCGGACAGGTCACTACGAGCAGTACTTC. This gives the protein CASSARTGHYEQYF. The full variable domain, rest sourced from reference TRBV18 and TRBJ2-7, is NAGVMQNPRHLVRRRGQEARLRCSPMKGHSHVYWYRQLPEEGLKFMVYLQKENIIDESGMPKERFSAEFPKEGPSILRIQQVVRGDSAAYFCASSARTGHYEQYFGPGTRLTVT.

The V call is TRBV4-2, the J call TRBJ1-1, with TRBD1 identical over 9 bases. CDR1 and CDR2 from the germline V gene are LGHNA and YNFKEQ. Trimming at V came to 1 base and at J to 5 bases, leaving 11 bases not matched to a gene. This CDR3 is 17 amino acids long. CDR3 sequence (DNA): TGTGCCAGCAGCCAAGGGGAGGGACAGGGCGGGGGAACTGAAGCTTTCTTT. Protein sequence: CASSQGEGQGGGTEAFF.

Here the CDR3 DNA reads TGTGCCAGCAGTCTAGCCTTCTACGAGCAGTACTTC. It is translated as CASSLAFYEQYF. The gene calls are TRBV2 and TRBJ2-7; perhaps TRBD2 as D (5 bases). Germline lookup yields CDR1 SNHLY and CDR2 FYNNEI. The V gene lost 5 bases and the J gene lost 3 bases, with 8 bases spanning the gap. The CDR3 has 12 amino acids.

This sequence joins TRBV7-9 and TRBJ1-5; D gene unclear. V was pared by 2 bases and J by 0 bases, with 5 bases between. Germline V gene sequence: CDR1 SEHNR, CDR2 FQNEAQ (reference sequence). The CDR3 consists of 14 residues. The CDR3: CASSLKGSNQPQHF. CDR3 bases: TGTGCCAGCAGCTTAAAGGGTAGCAATCAGCCCCAGCATTTT.

This chain connects TRBV6-5 to TRBJ1-5; D is ambiguous. Germline V gene lookup returns CDR1 MNHEY and CDR2 SVGAGI. V lost 6 bases and J lost 5, with 11 bases in between. The CDR3 runs 13 residues. The CDR3 region is CASRMDGYQPQHF. The CDR3 DNA is TGTGCCAGCAGAATGGACGGATATCAGCCCCAGCATTTT.

CDR3 bases: TGTGCCAGCAGCTTGGCCCCCCAGGCCACCGGGGAGCTGTTTTTT. Amino acids: CASSLAPQATGELFF. The chain joins TRBV5-4 to TRBJ2-2; unclear D gene. CDR1 SGHNT and CDR2 YYREEE come from the germline V gene (reference sequence). Deletions cut 0 bases from V and 4 bases from J, with 10 bases between. CDR3 length: 15 residues. Supplemented by reference TRBV5-4 and TRBJ2-2, the full variable domain reads ETGVTQSPTHLIKTRGQQVTLRCSSQSGHNTVSWYQQALGQGPQFIFQYYREEENGRGNFPPRFSGLQFPNYSSELNVNALELDDSALYLCASSLAPQATGELFFGEGSRLTVL.

V is TRBV6-5 and J is TRBJ1-5; 9 nucleotides agree with TRBD1. V lost 8 bases and J lost 7; bases outside the gene matches: 9. The CDR3 has 14 residues. Germline values: CDR1 MNHEY, CDR2 SVGAGI. The CDR3 bases are TGTGCCAGCTGCAAGGGACAGGGCGGACAGCCCCAGCATTTT. Translating it yields CASCKGQGGQPQHF.

This sequence joins TRBV5-1 and TRBJ1-1; the D is unclear. The CDR3 is made up of 16 amino acids. Germline CDR1 SGHRS, CDR2 YFSETQ. Trimming shortened V by 0 bases and J by 0 bases, and 12 bases separated the two germline ends. The CDR3 DNA follows: TGCGCCAGCAGCTTGGTTCCGGACCCTATGAACACTGAAGCTTTCTTT. Amino acid sequence: CASSLVPDPMNTEAFF.

The CDR3 DNA follows: TGTGCCAGCAGTGCGAAGGGGGGGTACCTTATCACCGGGGAGCTGTTTTTT. Protein: CASSAKGGYLITGELFF. The genes are TRBV6-1 and TRBJ2-2, with D possibly being TRBD2 (7 bases). V shed 4 bases and J shed 4 bases, with 19 bases lying between them. CDR1 MNHNS and CDR2 SASEGT come from the germline V gene. There are 17 residues in the CDR3.

The chain recombines TRBV7-3 with TRBJ2-1, with 8 bases fitting TRBD2. Trimming cost V 2 bases and J 9 bases; bases outside gene matches: 12. CDR1 and CDR2 from the germline V gene are SGHTA and FQGTGA. The CDR3 consists of 16 residues. The CDR3 region has the DNA TGTGCCAGCAGCTTATCGGGCACGGGGGGGCAGAGTGAGCAGTTCTTC. Translated, it gives CASSLSGTGGQSEQFF.

The chain recombines TRBV4-2 with TRBJ2-3; 11 bases map to TRBD2. Per germline, CDR1 LGHNA and CDR2 YNFKEQ. V shed 4 bases, J shed 3 bases, and the junction held 3 bases outside the gene matches. The CDR3 has 15 residues. CDR3 in DNA: TGTGCCAGCAGCCTTAGCGGGGGGGCGACAGATACGCAGTATTTT. This translates into CASSLSGGATDTQYF.

The rearrangement uses TRBV4-1 and TRBJ2-1; 8 bases align to TRBD2. The germline V gene has CDR1 MGHRA and CDR2 YSYEKL. V was pared by 5 bases and J by 0 bases, with 9 bases of the junction left unmatched. The CDR3 contains 17 residues. In nucleotides, the CDR3 is TGCGCCAGCAGCTCACTCTACGGGGGGGCCTCCTACAATGAGCAGTTCTTC. Residues: CASSSLYGGASYNEQFF.

The V and J genes are TRBV4-1 and TRBJ2-5, with 11 bases that match TRBD2. After removal of 0 bases from V and 2 bases from J, the junction contained 8 bases not matched to a gene. The length of the CDR3 is 18 residues. The germline gives CDR1 MGHRA, CDR2 YSYEKL. DNA for the CDR3: TGCGCCAGCAGCCAAGATGTCGGTCTAGCGGGGGGACAAGAGACCCAGTACTTC. Its protein is CASSQDVGLAGGQETQYF.

The CDR3 DNA follows: TGTGCCAGCAGCCTACAGGGGAAGGGTTCACCCCTCCACTTT. Protein sequence: CASSLQGKGSPLHF. The rearrangement uses TRBV2 and TRBJ1-6, with 7 bases lining up with TRBD1. The germline V gene has CDR1 SNHLY and CDR2 FYNNEI. The CDR3 is 14 residues long. The V segment lost 6 bases and the J segment 9 bases; nucleotides outside the gene matches: 8. Full variable domain (rest looked up from reference TRBV2 and TRBJ1-6): EPEVTQTPSHQVTQMGQEVILRCVPISNHLYFYWYRQILGQKVEFLVSFYNNEISEKSEIFDDQFSVERPDGSNFTLKIRSTKLEDSAMYFCASSLQGKGSPLHFGNGTRLTVT.